The 21 T cell receptor beta chains below all came from one sample that was sequenced in a study of control samples from healthy donors and cancer patients. The method was immunoSEQ multiplex PCR; TCRdb's version includes in-frame clones alone and lacks a portion of them. The sample consists of 150,000 or so clones, roughly nine tenths of them appearing once. Sequencing input: blood. All receptors derive from a young man in good health.

V is TRBV7-6 and J is TRBJ1-4, with no clear D. The CDR3 extends over 16 amino acids. The V and J ends lost 3 bases and 0 bases respectively, with 11 bases between them. From germline, CDR1 is SGHVS and CDR2 FNYEAQ. The chain's CDR3 is CASSLGRRTTNEKLFF. The DNA for the CDR3 is TGTGCCAGCAGCTTGGGGAGGAGGACAACTAATGAAAAACTGTTTTTT.

V is TRBV10-3 and J is TRBJ1-2, with 7 positions matching TRBD1. The CDR3 runs 14 residues. With 2 bases clipped from V and 4 bases from J, the junction kept 4 bases outside the gene matches. Germline V lookup: CDR1 ENHRY, CDR2 SYGVKD. Here the CDR3 reads CAISEDRVPYGYTF. CDR3 nucleotide sequence: TGTGCCATCAGTGAGGACAGGGTCCCCTATGGCTACACCTTC.

The chain carries TRBV3-1 (or the pseudogene TRBV3-2) and TRBJ2-5; 7 bases match TRBD1. Germline V gene data show CDR1 as LGHDT and CDR2 as YNNKEL (reference sequence). V dropped 1 base and J dropped 2; count of bases not matched to a gene: 13. The length of the CDR3 is 18 residues. The CDR3 coding sequence is TGTGCCAGCAGCCAAGTCCACTCCGGGACAGTCAAACAAGAGACCCAGTACTTC. Translated, it gives CASSQVHSGTVKQETQYF.

This clone was observed once. This sample also contains other DNA sequences that code for the same CDR3. V usage is TRBV28 and J usage is TRBJ1-5; D unclear. CDR1 MDHEN and CDR2 SYDVKM come from the germline V gene. The CDR3 extends over 13 amino acids. The ends were cut back, 3 bases at V and 0 bases at J, with 3 bases in the middle. CDR3 sequence reads: CASSLDSNQPQHF. The CDR3 bases are TGTGCCAGCAGTTTGGATAGCAATCAGCCCCAGCATTTT.

The rearrangement links TRBV7-9 to TRBJ2-7; D may be TRBD1 or TRBD2 (5 bases each). The germline V and J ends were trimmed by 4 bases and 1 base, with 11 bases remaining between them. The length of the CDR3 is 14 residues. Germline lookup yields CDR1 SEHNR and CDR2 FQNEAQ (reference sequence). The chain's CDR3 is CASSSGTQSYEQYF. CDR3 bases: TGTGCCAGCAGCTCCGGGACCCAATCCTACGAGCAGTACTTC.

V and J are TRBV7-6 and TRBJ2-5, with D possibly TRBD2 on 6 matching bases. The germline V gene encodes CDR1 SGHVS and CDR2 FNYEAQ. The CDR3 length is 15 residues. Trimming cost V 2 bases and J 5 bases, with 15 bases left between them. CDR3 loop: CASSLPSWRGETQYF. The CDR3 region has the DNA TGTGCCAGCAGCTTACCCTCATGGCGGGGTGAGACCCAGTACTTC.

The chain uses TRBV5-1 and TRBJ2-1; D unresolved. The CDR3 length is 15 residues. In germline, CDR1 is SGHRS, CDR2 YFSETQ. V shed 1 base and J shed 0 bases, with 8 bases lying between them. The CDR3 DNA follows: TGCGCCAGCAGCTTGATTCCGGGCTCCTACAATGAGCAGTTCTTC. This translates into CASSLIPGSYNEQFF.

The rearrangement links TRBV5-6 to TRBJ1-6, with a tentative D call TRBD1 (5 bases). Germline V gives CDR1 SGHDT, CDR2 YYEEEE. The V end was cut by 2 bases, the J end by 0 bases, with 15 bases between. CDR3 size: 18 residues. DNA of the CDR3: TGTGCCAGCAGCTTATGGACACTCGGGACCTCCTATAATTCACCCCTCCACTTT. Translating gives CASSLWTLGTSYNSPLHF. The whole variable domain, filled in from reference TRBV5-6 and TRBJ1-6, reads DAGVTQSPTHLIKTRGQQVTLRCSPKSGHDTVSWYQQALGQGPQFIFQYYEEEERQRGNFPDRFSGHQFPNYSSELNVNALLLGDSALYLCASSLWTLGTSYNSPLHFGNGTRLTVT.

The chain employs TRBV5-1 and TRBJ1-4; a weak D match, TRBD1 (5 bases). Germline CDR1 is SGHRS and CDR2 is YFSETQ. V was pared by 5 bases and J by 3 bases, with 14 bases between. The CDR3 has 15 residues. As DNA, the CDR3 is TGCGCCAGCAGTTTCCTCGACAGAGCTAATGAAAAACTGTTTTTT. The encoded protein is CASSFLDRANEKLFF.

The J gene is TRBJ2-3, the V gene TRBV6-5; D is unclear. The germline V and J ends were trimmed by 2 bases and 0 bases, with 12 bases remaining between them. Germline V gene sequence: CDR1 MNHEY, CDR2 SVGAGI. This CDR3 region has 16 residues. CDR3 region: CASSYGPETSTDTQYF. DNA of the CDR3: TGTGCCAGCAGTTACGGTCCGGAGACTAGCACAGATACGCAGTATTTT.

V is TRBV28 and J is TRBJ1-2, with unresolved D. V lost 10 bases, J lost 4 bases, and 10 bases lay in between. In germline, CDR1 is MDHEN, CDR2 SYDVKM. The CDR3 contains 11 residues. This CDR3 reads CATSERYGYTF. The CDR3 region has the DNA TGTGCCACCTCAGAGCGCTATGGCTACACCTTC.

The table lists this clone with a count of one. J is TRBJ2-3 and V is TRBV24-1, with a weak D call TRBD2 (7 bases). The germline CDR1 and CDR2 sequences are KGHDR and SFDVKD. The CDR3 consists of 14 residues. The ends were cut back, 7 bases at V and 0 bases at J, with 10 bases in the middle. Here the CDR3 DNA reads TGTGCCACCAGCGGGGGGACAAGCACAGATACGCAGTATTTT. Translation gives CATSGGTSTDTQYF.

This clone was observed a single time. The chain is built from TRBV12-3 or TRBV12-4 and TRBJ1-1, with D perhaps matching TRBD1 (5 bases). Trimming removed 1 base at V and 3 bases at J, with 6 bases between. The CDR3 length is 13 residues. CDR3 bases: TGTGCCAGCAGTTTAGGGGACGACACTGAAGCTTTCTTT. Translation gives CASSLGDDTEAFF.

The chain combines TRBV7-7 with TRBJ2-5, with 7 bases matching TRBD1. Germline CDR1 reads SSHAT; CDR2 reads FNYEAQ (reference sequence). V shed 5 bases and J 1 base; nucleotides not matched to a gene: 4. This CDR3 region has 14 residues. The CDR3 sequence is CASSKGQSQETQYF. CDR3 DNA sequence: TGTGCCAGCAGCAAGGGACAGTCCCAAGAGACCCAGTACTTC.

This clone was detected only once. The V call is TRBV9, the J call TRBJ2-1; TRBD2 is a possible D gene (5 bases). Looked up from germline, CDR1 is SGDLS and CDR2 is YYNGEE. This CDR3 comprises 13 residues. Deletions cut 0 bases from V and 5 bases from J, with 6 bases between. CDR3 region: CASSVEGDNEQFF. In nucleotides, the CDR3 is TGTGCCAGCAGCGTAGAGGGAGACAATGAGCAGTTCTTC.

CDR3 nucleotides: TGCGCCAGCAGTCCAGGACAGACCTACGAGCAGTACTTC. It translates to CASSPGQTYEQYF. This rearrangement joins TRBV10-1 to TRBJ2-7; tentative D call: TRBD1 (6 bases). The CDR3 is 13 amino acids. Germline V lookup: CDR1 WNHNN, CDR2 SYGVQD (reference sequence). V was shortened by 5 bases and J by 2 bases, with 10 bases between the two germline ends.

The chain is built from TRBV27 and TRBJ1-2, with D perhaps TRBD1 (6 bases). Germline V gene data show CDR1 as MNHEY and CDR2 as SMNVEV (reference sequence). V gave up 3 bases and J gave up 6 bases, with 14 bases separating them. The CDR3 runs 14 residues. Here the CDR3 DNA reads TGTGCCAGCAGTTTTTGGGGGGGGCCAGATGGCTACACCTTC. This gives the protein CASSFWGGPDGYTF.

V usage is TRBV5-1 and J usage is TRBJ1-1; D gene ambiguous. Trimming pared 3 bases from V and 1 base from J, leaving 10 bases between. The CDR3 is made up of 14 amino acids. Germline V gene sequence: CDR1 SGHRS, CDR2 YFSETQ. This chain's CDR3 is CASSSSRGNTEAFF. CDR3 DNA sequence: TGCGCCAGCAGCTCGTCTCGGGGGAACACTGAAGCTTTCTTT.

This clone was counted between two and nine times. The gene calls are TRBV4-3 and TRBJ1-1; D is uncertain. This CDR3 contains 13 residues. Trimming pared 2 bases from V and 2 bases from J, leaving 6 bases between. Germline V CDR1 and CDR2: LGHNA, YSLEER. The CDR3 DNA reads as TGCGCCAGCAGCCAAATGGTTAACACTGAAGCTTTCTTT. Amino acid sequence: CASSQMVNTEAFF.

The V call is TRBV19, the J call TRBJ1-4; unclear D gene. The length of the CDR3 is 14 residues. Trimming left V 3 bases short and J 4 bases short, with 9 bases between. Germline V gene sequence: CDR1 LNHDA, CDR2 SQIVND (reference sequence). The CDR3 nucleotides are TGTGCCAGTAGTATGCGCCAGAGTAATGAAAAACTGTTTTTT. Amino acid sequence: CASSMRQSNEKLFF.

The chain recombines TRBV19 with TRBJ1-4; D call uncertain. The ends were cut back, 3 bases at V and 4 bases at J, with 9 bases in the middle. This CDR3 is 14 amino acids long. CDR1 and CDR2 from the germline V gene are LNHDA and SQIVND (reference sequence). CDR3 residues: CASSIRQRNEKLFF. The DNA for the CDR3 is TGTGCCAGTAGTATTCGGCAGCGTAATGAAAAACTGTTTTTT.